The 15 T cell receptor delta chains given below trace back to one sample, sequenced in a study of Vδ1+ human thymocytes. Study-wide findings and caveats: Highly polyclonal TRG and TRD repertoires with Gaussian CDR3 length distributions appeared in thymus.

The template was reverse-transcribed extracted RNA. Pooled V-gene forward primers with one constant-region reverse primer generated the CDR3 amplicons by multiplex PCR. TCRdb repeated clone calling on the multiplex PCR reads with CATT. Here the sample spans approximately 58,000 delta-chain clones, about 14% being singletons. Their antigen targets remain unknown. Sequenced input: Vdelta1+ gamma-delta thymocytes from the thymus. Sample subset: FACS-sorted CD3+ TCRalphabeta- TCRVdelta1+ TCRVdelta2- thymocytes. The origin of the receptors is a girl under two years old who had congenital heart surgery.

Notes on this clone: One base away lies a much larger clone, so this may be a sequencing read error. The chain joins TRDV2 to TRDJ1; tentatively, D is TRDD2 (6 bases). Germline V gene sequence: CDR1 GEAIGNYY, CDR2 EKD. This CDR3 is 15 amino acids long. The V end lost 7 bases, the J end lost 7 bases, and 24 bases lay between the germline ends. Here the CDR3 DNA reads TGTGCCTGGATTCCTAGAAGCTTGAGGGCCGGTAAACTCATCTTT. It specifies CAWIPRSLRAGKLIF.

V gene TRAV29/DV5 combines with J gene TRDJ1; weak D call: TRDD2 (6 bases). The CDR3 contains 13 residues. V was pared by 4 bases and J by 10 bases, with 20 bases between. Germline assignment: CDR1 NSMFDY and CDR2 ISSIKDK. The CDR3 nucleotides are TGTGCAGCACTTCCTTCGGTTCACGTTGGACTCATCTTT. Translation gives CAALPSVHVGLIF.

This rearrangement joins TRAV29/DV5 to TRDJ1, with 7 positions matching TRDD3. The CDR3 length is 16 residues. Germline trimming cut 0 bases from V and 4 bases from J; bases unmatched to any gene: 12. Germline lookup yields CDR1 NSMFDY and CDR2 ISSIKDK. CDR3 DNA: TGTGCAGCAAGCGTCTCCAACTGGGGATATATCGATAAACTCATCTTT. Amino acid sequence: CAASVSNWGYIDKLIF.

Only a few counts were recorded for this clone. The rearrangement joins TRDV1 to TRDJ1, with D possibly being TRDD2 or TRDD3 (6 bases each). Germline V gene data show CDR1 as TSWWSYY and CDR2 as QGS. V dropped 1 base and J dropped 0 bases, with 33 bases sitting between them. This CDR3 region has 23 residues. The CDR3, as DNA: TGTGCTCTTGGGGAACAGATCTACCCCTTCCCACCTCTATTGGGGGCTTACACCGATAAACTCATCTTT. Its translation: CALGEQIYPFPPLLGAYTDKLIF.

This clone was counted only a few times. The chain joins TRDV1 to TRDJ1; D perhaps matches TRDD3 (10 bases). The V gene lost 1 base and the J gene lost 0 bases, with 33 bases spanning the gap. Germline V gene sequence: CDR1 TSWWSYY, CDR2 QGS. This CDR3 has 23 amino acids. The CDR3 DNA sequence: TGTGCTCTTGGGGAACAAGGGCAGATCCTTCCTACGGGGGATACGGGGTACACCGATAAACTCATCTTT. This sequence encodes CALGEQGQILPTGDTGYTDKLIF.

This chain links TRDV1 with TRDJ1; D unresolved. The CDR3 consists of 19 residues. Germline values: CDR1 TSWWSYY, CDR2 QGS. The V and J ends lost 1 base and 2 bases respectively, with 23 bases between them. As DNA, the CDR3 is TGTGCTCTTGGGGAACCTCCTGGTCATTTCCCATCTAGTACCGATAAACTCATCTTT. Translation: CALGEPPGHFPSSTDKLIF.

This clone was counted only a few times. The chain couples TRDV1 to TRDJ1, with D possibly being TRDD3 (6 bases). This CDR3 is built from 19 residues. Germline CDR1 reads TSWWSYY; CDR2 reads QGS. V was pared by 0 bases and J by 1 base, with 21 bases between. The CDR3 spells CALGELAYDVGGFTDKLIF. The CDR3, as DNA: TGTGCTCTTGGGGAACTCGCCTACGATGTTGGGGGGTTCACCGATAAACTCATCTTT.

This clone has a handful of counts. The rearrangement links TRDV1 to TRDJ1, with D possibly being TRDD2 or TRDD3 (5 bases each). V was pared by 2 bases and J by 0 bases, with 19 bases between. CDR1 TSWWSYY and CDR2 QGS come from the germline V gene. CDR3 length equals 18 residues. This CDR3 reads CALGESPTGGLYTDKLIF. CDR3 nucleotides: TGTGCTCTTGGGGAATCCCCTACCGGGGGTTTATACACCGATAAACTCATCTTT.

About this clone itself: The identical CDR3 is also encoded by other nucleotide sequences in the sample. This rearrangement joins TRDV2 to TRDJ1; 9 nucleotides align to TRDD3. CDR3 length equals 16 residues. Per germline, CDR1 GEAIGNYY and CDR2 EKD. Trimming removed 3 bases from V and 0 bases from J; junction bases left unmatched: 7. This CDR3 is CACDLPLGDYTDKLIF. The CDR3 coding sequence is TGTGCCTGTGACCTACCTCTGGGGGATTACACCGATAAACTCATCTTT.

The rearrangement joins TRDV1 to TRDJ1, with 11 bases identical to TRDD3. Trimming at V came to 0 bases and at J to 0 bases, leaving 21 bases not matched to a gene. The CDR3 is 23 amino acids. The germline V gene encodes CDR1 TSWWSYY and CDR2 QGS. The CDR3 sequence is CALGELVPPNSRAGGYHTDKLIF. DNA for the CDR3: TGTGCTCTTGGGGAACTAGTGCCACCTAACTCCCGTGCTGGGGGATACCACACCGATAAACTCATCTTT.

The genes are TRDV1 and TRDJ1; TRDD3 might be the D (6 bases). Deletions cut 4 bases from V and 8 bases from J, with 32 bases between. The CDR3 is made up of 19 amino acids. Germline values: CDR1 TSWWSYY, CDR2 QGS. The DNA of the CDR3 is TGTGCTCTTGGGGCCCTGAACGAACTTTTACCCCAGGATACTGAAAAACTCATCTTT. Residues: CALGALNELLPQDTEKLIF.

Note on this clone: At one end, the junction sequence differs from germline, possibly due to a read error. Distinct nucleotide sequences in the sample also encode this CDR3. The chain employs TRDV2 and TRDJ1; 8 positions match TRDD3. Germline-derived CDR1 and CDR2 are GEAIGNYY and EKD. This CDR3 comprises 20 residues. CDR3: CACDTITGGLKVLYTDKLIF. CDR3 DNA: TGTGCCTGCGACACTATTACTGGGGGCCTGAAAGTATTGTACACCGATAAACTCATCTTT.

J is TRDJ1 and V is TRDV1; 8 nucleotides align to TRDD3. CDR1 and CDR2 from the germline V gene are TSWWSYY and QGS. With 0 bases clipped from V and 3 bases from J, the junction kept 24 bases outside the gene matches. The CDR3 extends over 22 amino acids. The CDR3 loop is CALGELVAVPRLGDWTPDKLIF. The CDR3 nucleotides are TGTGCTCTTGGGGAACTTGTGGCGGTCCCCCGTCTGGGGGACTGGACACCCGATAAACTCATCTTT.

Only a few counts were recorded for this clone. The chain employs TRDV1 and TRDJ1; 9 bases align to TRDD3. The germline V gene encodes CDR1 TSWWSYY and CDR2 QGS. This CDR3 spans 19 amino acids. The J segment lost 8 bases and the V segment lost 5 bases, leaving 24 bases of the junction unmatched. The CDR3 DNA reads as TGTGCTCTTGGGCCACGGCCTTCCCCATGTACTGGGGGAAGTCAGAAACTCATCTTT. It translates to CALGPRPSPCTGGSQKLIF.

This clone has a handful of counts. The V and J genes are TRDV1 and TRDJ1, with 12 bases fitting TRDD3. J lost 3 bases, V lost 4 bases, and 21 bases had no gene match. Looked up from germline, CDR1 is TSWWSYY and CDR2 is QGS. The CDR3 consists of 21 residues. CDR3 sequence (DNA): TGTGCTCTTGGGGGCTCGACACCCTCGTACTGGGGGATACACGGGCCCGATAAACTCATCTTT. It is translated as CALGGSTPSYWGIHGPDKLIF.